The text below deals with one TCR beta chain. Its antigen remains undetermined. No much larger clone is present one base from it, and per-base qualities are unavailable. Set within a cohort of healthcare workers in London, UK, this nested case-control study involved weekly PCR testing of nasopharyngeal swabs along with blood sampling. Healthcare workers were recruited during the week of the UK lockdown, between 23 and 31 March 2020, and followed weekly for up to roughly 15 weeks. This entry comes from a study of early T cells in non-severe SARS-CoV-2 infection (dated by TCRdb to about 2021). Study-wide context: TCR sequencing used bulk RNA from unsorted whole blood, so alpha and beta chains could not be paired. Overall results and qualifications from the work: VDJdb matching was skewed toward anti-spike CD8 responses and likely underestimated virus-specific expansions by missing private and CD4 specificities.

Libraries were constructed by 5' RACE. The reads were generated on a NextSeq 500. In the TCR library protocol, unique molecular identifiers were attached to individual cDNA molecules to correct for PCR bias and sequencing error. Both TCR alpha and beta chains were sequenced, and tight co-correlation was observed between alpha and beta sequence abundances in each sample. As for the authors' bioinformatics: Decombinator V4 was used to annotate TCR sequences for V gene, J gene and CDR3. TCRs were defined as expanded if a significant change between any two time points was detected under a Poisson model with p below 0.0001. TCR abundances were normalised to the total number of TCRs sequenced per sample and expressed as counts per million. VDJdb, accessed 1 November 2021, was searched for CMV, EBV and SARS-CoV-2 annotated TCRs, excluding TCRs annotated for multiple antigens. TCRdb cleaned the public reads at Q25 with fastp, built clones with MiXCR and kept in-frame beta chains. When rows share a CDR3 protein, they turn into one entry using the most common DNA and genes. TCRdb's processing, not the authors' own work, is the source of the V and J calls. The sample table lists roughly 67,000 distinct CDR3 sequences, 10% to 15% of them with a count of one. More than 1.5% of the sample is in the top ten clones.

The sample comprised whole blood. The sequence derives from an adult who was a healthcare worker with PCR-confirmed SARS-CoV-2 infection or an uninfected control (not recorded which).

The CDR3 sequence is CASSRPGTYEQYF. The DNA reads as follows: TGTGCCAGCAGCAGGCCCGGAACCTACGAGCAGTACTTC. The receptor chain draws on TRBV5-6 and TRBJ2-7, with the D gene not confidently named. From the cysteine through the phenylalanine, the CDR3 covers 13 amino acids. Just CDR3 DNA is preserved here, 39 bases in frame from base 1. The junction carries 10 bases between V and J, which are trimmed by 4 bases and 2 bases respectively. For CDR1 and CDR2, the germline V gene lists SGHDT and YYEEEE.